Following are 3 T cell receptor beta chains from one sample sequenced in a study of blood T cells in healthy people across ages. Alongside a J-beta primer mix, a sample-barcoded 5' primer served in a second PCR lasting roughly 7 to 11 cycles. TCRdb processed the 5' RACE reads anew with MiXCR; each CDR3 protein has one entry. The sample has 790,000 or so distinct CDR3 sequences, more than 50% seen once; the top ten hold roughly 26%. The sequenced material came from blood. These receptors were taken from a man between 35 and 55 years old in good health.

This rearrangement joins TRBV20-1 to TRBJ2-1, with TRBD2 matching over 7 bases. The germline gives CDR1 DFQATT, CDR2 SNEGSKA (reference sequence). CDR3 length: 14 amino acids. V was clipped by 2 bases and J by 3 bases; unmatched bases: 4. CDR3 loop: CSARPLAVYNEQFF. The CDR3 DNA reads as TGCAGTGCTAGACCCCTAGCGGTCTACAATGAGCAGTTCTTC.

This clonotype was seen a handful of times. This chain connects TRBV14 to TRBJ2-1, with D perhaps matching TRBD1 or TRBD2 (5 bases each). Germline CDR1 and CDR2: SGHDN and FVKESK. The length of the CDR3 is 13 residues. V was cut by 0 bases and J by 10 bases, with 10 bases left in between. DNA for the CDR3: TGTGCCAGCAGCCAAGATATGGGGACGGAGCAGTTCTTC. It translates to CASSQDMGTEQFF.

The chain links TRBV9 to TRBJ2-3, with TRBD2 as a possible D gene (6 bases). The CDR3 totals 16 residues. Trimming took off 5 bases at V and 2 bases at J, with 18 bases between the two ends. Germline assignment: CDR1 SGDLS and CDR2 YYNGEE. The CDR3: CASSSDPRGITDTQYF. CDR3 DNA sequence: TGTGCCAGCAGTAGTGATCCGCGGGGTATCACAGATACGCAGTATTTT. The whole variable domain, filled in from reference TRBV9 and TRBJ2-3, reads DSGVTQTPKHLITATGQRVTLRCSPRSGDLSVYWYQQSLDQGLQFLIQYYNGEERAKGNILERFSAQQFPDLHSELNLSSLELGDSALYFCASSSDPRGITDTQYFGPGTRLTVL.